This TCR beta chain originates from a study of early stage breast cancer tumors (TCRdb year 2017). Notes on the research overall: Of the 15 to 20 invasive breast tumors, roughly eleven were found to be estrogen receptor-positive, progesterone receptor-positive and HER2-negative. Of the approximately twelve ER+/PR+/HER2- tumors, eight were classified as invasive ductal carcinomas and four as invasive lobular carcinomas. A read coverage of roughly 10-fold per sample was achieved on average. The samples as a whole yielded 2 million to 3 million detected templates, corresponding to fewer than 1.4 million unique clonotypes.

Every sample was amplified as two independent genomic DNA replicates, using roughly 0.45 ug for blood and 1.5 ug for tumor or normal breast. Following the manufacturer's instructions, the ImmunoSeq Intro kit was used to carry out TCRB sequencing on genomic DNA. The multiplex PCR ran for roughly 31 cycles using proprietary primers and spike-in control sequences for absolute quantification. An 87-bp fragment spanning the CDR3 and flanking V and J genes was sequenced with single-end 150-bp reads. Seven samples, with two replicates for each sample, were multiplexed per lane of an Illumina MiSeq using version 3.0 chemistry. The study's own analysis went as follows. Raw data were processed by the vendor's proprietary pipeline, with both replicates merged into one result per sample. A clonotype was defined as productive rearrangements that share the same V-gene family, CDR3 amino acid sequence and J-gene segment. Clonality was calculated as 1 minus the normalized Shannon entropy (Pielou evenness) of TCRB abundances. To estimate T cell density, the total number of templates was divided by the number of input cells, which was inferred from the amount of DNA input. Recon, run with its default parameters, was used to estimate overall repertoire diversity and clonality. A clonotype counted as tumor-enriched if its abundance in tumor exceeded 0.1% and was at least 32-fold higher than its abundance in normal breast. TCRdb provides this immuneACCESS table in a form limited to in-frame rearrangements. Some clones are lacking; in checked studies, under half of them reflect an unresolved V gene, and why the rest are absent is not known. D and trimming were read from the DNA, whereas the V and J calls and clone size are those reported in that table. The sample yields roughly 30,000 clones; 74% were counted once. The top ten clonotypes cover about 9.5% of the sample.

Dicing about 20-55 mg of tumor tissue typically gave a DNA yield of more than 2.5 ug. The study profiled bulk TCR beta-chain repertoires in matched peripheral blood, tumor and adjacent normal breast tissue taken from approximately 16 patients with early-stage breast cancer. After resection, tumor tissue identified by eye was cut out and put into prechilled RNAlater. Tumor tissue (about 18-50 mg) was diced and then homogenized with a TissueLyser II in RLTplus buffer containing beta-mercaptoethanol and antifoaming agent. Genomic DNA was extracted with the Qiagen AllPrep DNA/RNA Mini kit. From the cysteine up to the phenylalanine, the CDR3 has a length of 15 residues. The only DNA kept is the CDR3, 45 bases in frame from the first base. Between the V and J ends, shortened by 3 bases and 1 base respectively, the junction contains 10 bases. CDR1 and CDR2, looked up from the germline V gene, are SGHRS and YFSETQ.

A word on this clone: It lacks a known antigen. Base qualities are missing; no much larger clone stands one base away.

Results the study describes overall, beyond this receptor: Compared with adjacent normal breast tissue, tumors had roughly 2.5-fold higher T cell density and higher clonality. The small cohort size prevented analysis by tumor subtype. Repertoires from blood and normal breast were more alike than repertoires from blood and tumor, and in about 90% of the 16 patients, comparing each tissue with blood separated tumor from normal. Bulk genomic DNA sequencing of unsorted cells missed chain pairing and functional markers such as CD4, CD8 and FOXP3. Enriched TCRB sequences shared across patients were found to be mostly commonly generated sequences that were unlikely to play an important role in the tumor microenvironment.

This receptor chain uses TRBV5-1 and TRBJ2-2; possibly the D gene is TRBD1, per 6 matching bases. The sequence was obtained from a person aged 30-39 years with breast cancer. Source material: breast tumor tissue. At the DNA level, the sequence is TGCGCCAGCAGCTCGGGACATCTGAACACCGGGGAGCTGTTTTTT. Translation gives CASSSGHLNTGELFF. Where the CDR3 stops, the reference TRBV5-1 and TRBJ2-2 genes take over; the full variable domain is KAGVTQTPRYLIKTRGQQVTLSCSPISGHRSVSWYQQTPGQGLQFLFEYFSETQRNKGNFPGRFSGRQFSNSRSEMNVSTLELGDSALYLCASSSGHLNTGELFFGEGSRLTVL.